This TCR beta chain was captured by sequencing in a study of control samples from healthy donors and cancer patients. Some clones are missing from TCRdb's copy, which holds only in-frame ones; the method was immunoSEQ multiplex PCR. The sample has approximately 140,000 clones, 93% seen once. CDR1 MGHRA and CDR2 YSYEKL come from the germline V gene. The trim removed 2 bases at V and 3 bases at J, leaving 10 bases unmatched. This CDR3 spans 16 amino acids. The TCR originated in a man between 18 and 35 years old in good health. This chain uses TRBV4-1 with TRBJ2-7, with 7 bases fitting TRBD1. The material sequenced was blood. CDR3 in DNA: TGCGCCAGCAGCCAACCCACTCGACAGGGTATCTACGAGCAGTACTTC. This gives the protein CASSQPTRQGIYEQYF.